The rows below give T cell receptor beta chains drawn from one sample of a study of beta chain features in type 1 diabetes. The protocol was immunoSEQ multiplex PCR, while the TCRdb copy is restricted to in-frame clones and leaves out a portion. The sample lists some 330,000 clones; over 10% were seen once. Material for sequencing was naive CD4+ T cells from blood. The origin of the receptors is a woman aged 18-29 years with type 1 diabetes. The CDR3 runs from the conserved cysteine through the conserved F or W.

j_gene,v_gene,CDR3aa
TRBJ1-2,TRBV2,CASSEGGYGYTF
TRBJ2-2,TRBV30,CARGTRGTGAGELFF
TRBJ2-1,TRBV7-2,CASSPRQGARYNEQFF
TRBJ2-2,TRBV14,CASSSSGPRVTGELFF
TRBJ2-7,TRBV7-2,CASSLWTSGGAGYEQYF
TRBJ2-7,TRBV25-1,CASSGETSGTYEQYF
TRBJ2-7,TRBV19,CASSLGRTSGIVYEQYF
TRBJ2-7,TRBV27,CASSPPWGQGRYEQYF
TRBJ2-3,TRBV29-1,CSVAWTTDRTDTQYF
TRBJ2-5,TRBV10-3,CAISEMREGPQETQYF